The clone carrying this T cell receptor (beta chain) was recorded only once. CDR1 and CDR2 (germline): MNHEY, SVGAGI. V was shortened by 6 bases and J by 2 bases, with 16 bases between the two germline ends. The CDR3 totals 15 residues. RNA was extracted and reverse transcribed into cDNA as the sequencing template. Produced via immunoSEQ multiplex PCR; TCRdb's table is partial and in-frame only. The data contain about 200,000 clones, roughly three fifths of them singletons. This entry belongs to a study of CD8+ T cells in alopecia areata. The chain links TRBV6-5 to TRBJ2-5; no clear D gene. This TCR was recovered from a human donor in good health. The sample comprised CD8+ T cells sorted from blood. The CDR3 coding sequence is TGTGCCAGCAGCCCCACCCCCGGCCCACAAGAGACCCAGTACTTC. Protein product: CASSPTPGPQETQYF.